This T cell receptor beta chain was captured by sequencing in a study of identical twins. TCRdb itself ran the 5' RACE reads through MiXCR, one entry per CDR3 protein. The profile shows approximately 240,000 distinct CDR3 sequences, about 14% of them singletons. Study outcomes and limitations: Potential partial confounding of zero-insertion analyses by invariant MAIT and iNKT cells was noted. Excess twin sharing in beta out-of-frame sequences was weaker.

This CDR3 is 14 amino acids long. Looked up from germline, CDR1 is DFQATT and CDR2 is SNEGSKA (reference sequence). Of note for this clonotype: Its matching antigen is unknown.

The rearrangement links TRBV20-1 to TRBJ2-1; 12 bases are a match to TRBD2. Sequenced sample: memory (CD45RO+) T cells sorted from blood. The TCR comes from a woman aged 18-30 years in good health. DNA for the CDR3: TGCAGCTCACCGGGACTAGCGGGTTACAATGAGCAGTTCTTC. Amino acids: CSSPGLAGYNEQFF.